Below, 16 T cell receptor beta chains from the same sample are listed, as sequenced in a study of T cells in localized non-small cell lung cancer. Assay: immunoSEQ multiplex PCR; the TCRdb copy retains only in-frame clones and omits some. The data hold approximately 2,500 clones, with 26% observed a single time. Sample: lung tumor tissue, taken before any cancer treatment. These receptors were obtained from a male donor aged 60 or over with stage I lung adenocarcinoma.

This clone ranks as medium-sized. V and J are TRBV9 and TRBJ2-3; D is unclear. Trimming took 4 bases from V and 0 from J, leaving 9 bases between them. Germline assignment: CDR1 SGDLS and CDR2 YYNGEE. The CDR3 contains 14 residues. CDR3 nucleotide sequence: TGTGCCAGCAGCCCACAACCCAGCACAGATACGCAGTATTTT. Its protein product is CASSPQPSTDTQYF.

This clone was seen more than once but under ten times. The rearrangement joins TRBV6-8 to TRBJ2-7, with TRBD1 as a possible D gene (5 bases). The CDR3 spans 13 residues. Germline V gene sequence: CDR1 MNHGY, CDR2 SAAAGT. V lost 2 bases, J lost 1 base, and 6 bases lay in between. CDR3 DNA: TGTGCCAGCAGTTACGACAGTTCCTACGAGCAGTACTTC. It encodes CASSYDSSYEQYF.

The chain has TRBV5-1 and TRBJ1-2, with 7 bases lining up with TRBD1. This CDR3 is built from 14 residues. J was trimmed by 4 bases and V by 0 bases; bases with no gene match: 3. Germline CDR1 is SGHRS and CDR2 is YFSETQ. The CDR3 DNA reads TGCGCCAGCAGCTTGGGGGGACAGTTCTATGGCTACACCTTC. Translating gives CASSLGGQFYGYTF.

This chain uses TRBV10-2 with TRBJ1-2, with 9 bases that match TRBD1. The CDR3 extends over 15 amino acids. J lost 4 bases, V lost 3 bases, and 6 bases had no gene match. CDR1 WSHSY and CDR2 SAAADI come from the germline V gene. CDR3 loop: CASSDGGTGFYGYTF. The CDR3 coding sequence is TGCGCCAGCAGTGACGGTGGGACAGGGTTCTATGGCTACACCTTC.

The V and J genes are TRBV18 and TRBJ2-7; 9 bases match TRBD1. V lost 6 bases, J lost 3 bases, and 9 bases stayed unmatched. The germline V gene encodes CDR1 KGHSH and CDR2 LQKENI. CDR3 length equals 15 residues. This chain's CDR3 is CASSSYPGQGYEQYF. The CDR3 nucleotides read TGTGCCAGCTCCAGTTACCCGGGACAGGGCTACGAGCAGTACTTC.

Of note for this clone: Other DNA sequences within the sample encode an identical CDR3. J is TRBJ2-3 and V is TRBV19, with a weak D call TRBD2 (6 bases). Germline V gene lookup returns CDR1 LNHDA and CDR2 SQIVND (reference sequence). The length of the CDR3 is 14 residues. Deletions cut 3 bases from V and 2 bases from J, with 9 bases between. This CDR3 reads CASSMRLDTDTQYF. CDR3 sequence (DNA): TGTGCCAGTAGTATGCGACTAGACACAGATACGCAGTATTTT.

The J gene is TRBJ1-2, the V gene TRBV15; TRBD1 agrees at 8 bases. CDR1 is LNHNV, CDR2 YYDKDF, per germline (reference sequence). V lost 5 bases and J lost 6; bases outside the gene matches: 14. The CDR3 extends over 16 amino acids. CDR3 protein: CATSFVRDRSYDGYTF. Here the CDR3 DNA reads TGTGCCACCAGCTTCGTAAGGGACAGGAGTTACGATGGCTACACCTTC.

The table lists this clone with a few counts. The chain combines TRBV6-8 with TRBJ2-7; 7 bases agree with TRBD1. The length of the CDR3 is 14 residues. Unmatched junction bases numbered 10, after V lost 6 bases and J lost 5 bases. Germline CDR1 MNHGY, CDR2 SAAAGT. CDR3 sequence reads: CASRPDREPHEQYF. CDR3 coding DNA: TGTGCCAGCAGGCCTGACAGGGAACCTCACGAGCAGTACTTC.

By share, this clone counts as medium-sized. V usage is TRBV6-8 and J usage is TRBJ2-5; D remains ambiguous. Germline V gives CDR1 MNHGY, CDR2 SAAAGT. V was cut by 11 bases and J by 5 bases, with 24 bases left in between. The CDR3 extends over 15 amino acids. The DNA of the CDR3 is TGTGCCGCCCGGGCCGTCTACGAAACCCCCGAGACCCAGTACTTC. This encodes CAARAVYETPETQYF.

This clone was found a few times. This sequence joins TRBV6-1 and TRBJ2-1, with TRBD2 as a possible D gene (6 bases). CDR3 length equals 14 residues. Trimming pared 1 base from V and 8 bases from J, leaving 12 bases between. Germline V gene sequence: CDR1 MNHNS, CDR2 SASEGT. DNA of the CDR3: TGTGCCAGCAGTGAAGTAAGAGGGGAGGATGAGCAGTTCTTC. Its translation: CASSEVRGEDEQFF.

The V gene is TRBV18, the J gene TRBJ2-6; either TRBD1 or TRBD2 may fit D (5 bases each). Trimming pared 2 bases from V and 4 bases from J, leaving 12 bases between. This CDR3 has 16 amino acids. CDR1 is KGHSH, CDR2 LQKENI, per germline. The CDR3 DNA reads TGTGCCAGCTCACCAAGTTTGGGGACCGGGGCCAACGTCCTGACTTTC. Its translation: CASSPSLGTGANVLTF.

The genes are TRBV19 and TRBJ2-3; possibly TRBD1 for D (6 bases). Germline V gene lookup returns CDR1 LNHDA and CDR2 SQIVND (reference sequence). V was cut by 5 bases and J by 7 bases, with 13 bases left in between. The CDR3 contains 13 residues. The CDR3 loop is CASSLRTVHTQYF. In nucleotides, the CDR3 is TGTGCCAGTAGTCTCCGGACAGTCCATACGCAGTATTTT.

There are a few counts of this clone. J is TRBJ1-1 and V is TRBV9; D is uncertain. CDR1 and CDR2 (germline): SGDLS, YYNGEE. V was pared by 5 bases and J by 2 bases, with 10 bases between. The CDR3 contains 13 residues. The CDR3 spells CASSGPANTEAFF. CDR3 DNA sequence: TGTGCCAGCAGTGGTCCAGCCAACACTGAAGCTTTCTTT.

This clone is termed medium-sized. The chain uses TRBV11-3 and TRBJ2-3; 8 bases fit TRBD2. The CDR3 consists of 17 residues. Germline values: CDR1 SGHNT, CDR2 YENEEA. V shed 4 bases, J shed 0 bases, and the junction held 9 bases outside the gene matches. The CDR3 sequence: CASSYELAADSTDTQYF. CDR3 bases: TGTGCCAGCAGCTATGAACTAGCGGCGGACAGCACAGATACGCAGTATTTT.

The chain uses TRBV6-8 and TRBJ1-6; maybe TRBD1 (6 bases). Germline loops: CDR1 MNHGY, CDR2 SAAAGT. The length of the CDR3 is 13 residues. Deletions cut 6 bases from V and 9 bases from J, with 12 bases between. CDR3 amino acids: CASSLNRVSPLHF. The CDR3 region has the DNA TGTGCCAGCAGCCTTAACAGGGTTTCACCCCTCCACTTT.

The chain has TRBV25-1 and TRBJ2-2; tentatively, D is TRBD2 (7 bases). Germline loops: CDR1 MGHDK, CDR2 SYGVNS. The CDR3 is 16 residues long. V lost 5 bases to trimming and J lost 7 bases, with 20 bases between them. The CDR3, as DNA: TGTGCCAGCAGTACCCGGGGGGCGGGGGCTGTCGGGGAGCTGTTTTTT. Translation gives CASSTRGAGAVGELFF.